The T cell receptor beta chain under discussion was sequenced for a study of T cell repertoires in cytomegalovirus infection. About the study: HLA-C-restricted CMV epitopes, recently identified, and well-studied HLA-B-restricted ones were used by the study. Overall study results and limits: Individuals carrying CMV plus the relevant HLA were identified by cumulative frequency of public TCR beta families.

This CDR3 region has 16 residues. Trimming left V 2 bases short and J 3 bases short, with 14 bases between. The V gene's germline CDR1 is SGHAT and CDR2 FQDESV (reference sequence). A remark on this clonotype: Antigen: not known.

TCRdb analysed the reads with MiXCR anew, one entry per CDR3 protein. Altogether a few hundred thousand distinct CDR3 sequences are present, about 27% being singletons, with the ten largest covering about 19%. This chain connects TRBV11-1 to TRBJ2-1, with a possible D match to TRBD1 (6 bases). The specimen comprised cultured PBMCs, sampled from culture after CMV antigen stimulation. The clonotype comes from a human donor in good health (CMV status not recorded). Some clones in this sample may be carry-over from other donors' samples. As DNA, the CDR3 is TGTGCCAGCAGCTTATCCGGGACATCCGTCTACAATGAGCAGTTCTTC. Amino acids: CASSLSGTSVYNEQFF.